Included here is one T cell receptor (beta chain) sequence, with context. The antigen is not known. This record comes from a study of T cell responses to AZD1222 COVID-19 vaccine. From germline, CDR1 is MNHEY and CDR2 SVGAGI. Trimming left V 4 bases short and J 5 bases short, with 7 bases between. This CDR3 comprises 12 residues. Some clones are missing from TCRdb's copy, which holds only in-frame ones; the method was immunoSEQ multiplex PCR. The sample carries about 140,000 clones, 90% to 95% recorded once. Broader study findings: Breadth and depth of Spike-specific TCRs rose after two AZD1222 doses. None of the repertoires were sampled until the peak T cell response had passed.

The receptor's source is an adult who received the AZD1222 COVID-19 vaccine. Material: peripheral blood, obtained 28 days after the second AZD1222 dose. The J gene is TRBJ2-3, the V gene TRBV6-5; the D is unclear. CDR3 sequence reads: CASSLKLDTQYF. CDR3 nucleotide sequence: TGTGCCAGCAGTTTAAAGCTAGATACGCAGTATTTT.